The rows below give T cell receptor beta chains drawn from one sample of a study of shared clonotypes between healthy human individuals. Repertoires were generated with immunoSEQ multiplex PCR, while TCRdb's copy carries only in-frame clones and drops some. The sample lists roughly 2.2 million clones; over 85% were seen once. The material sequenced was naive CD4+ T cells from PBMCs. These receptors all come from a young man in good health. Some clones in this sample may be carry-over from other donors' samples. CDR3s include the opening cysteine and the closing phenylalanine or tryptophan. D genes are given only for firm matches. Expanded clones are given a class, and other clones once, few, many or no size at all.

v_call: TRBV18
cdr3_length: 16
clone_size: once
d_call: NA
j_call: TRBJ1-5
cdr3_aa: CASSPQQAATDQPQHF
cdr3_nt: TGTGCCAGCTCACCCCAACAGGCGGCGACGGATCAGCCCCAGCATTTT

v_call: TRBV5-1
cdr3_length: 15
clone_size: NA
d_call: NA
j_call: TRBJ1-1
cdr3_aa: CASTWGAGMNTEAFF
cdr3_nt: TGCGCCAGCACCTGGGGGGCAGGGATGAACACTGAAGCTTTCTTT

v_call: TRBV5-3
cdr3_length: 12
clone_size: NA
d_call: NA
j_call: TRBJ2-1
cdr3_aa: CARSFPGHEQFF
cdr3_nt: TGTGCCAGAAGCTTCCCCGGGCATGAGCAGTTCTTC

v_call: TRBV6-4
cdr3_length: 15
clone_size: NA
d_call: TRBD2
j_call: TRBJ2-7
cdr3_aa: CASSEFAGGRYEQYF
cdr3_nt: TGTGCCAGCAGCGAATTTGCGGGAGGCCGGTACGAGCAGTACTTC

v_call: TRBV7-7
cdr3_length: 16
clone_size: NA
d_call: NA
j_call: TRBJ1-5
cdr3_aa: CASSCGCDSCRRPQHF
cdr3_nt: TGTGCCAGCAGTTGCGGGTGCGACAGCTGCAGAAGGCCCCAGCATTTT

v_call: TRBV27
cdr3_length: 14
clone_size: NA
d_call: NA
j_call: TRBJ2-2
cdr3_aa: CASRGRRNTGELFF
cdr3_nt: TGTGCCAGCAGAGGTAGACGCAACACCGGGGAGCTGTTTTTT

v_call: TRBV2
cdr3_length: 14
clone_size: NA
d_call: NA
j_call: TRBJ1-2
cdr3_aa: CASSEGIANYGYTF
cdr3_nt: TGTGCCAGCAGTGAAGGGATAGCTAACTATGGCTACACCTTC

v_call: TRBV6-6
cdr3_length: 12
clone_size: NA
d_call: NA
j_call: TRBJ2-3
cdr3_aa: CASRHPQGTQYF
cdr3_nt: TGTGCCAGCAGACACCCACAGGGTACGCAGTATTTT

v_call: TRBV2
cdr3_length: 14
clone_size: NA
d_call: NA
j_call: TRBJ1-1
cdr3_aa: CASSWDRLNTEAFF
cdr3_nt: TGTGCCAGCAGTTGGGACCGATTGAACACTGAAGCTTTCTTT

v_call: TRBV28
cdr3_length: 13
clone_size: NA
d_call: NA
j_call: TRBJ1-5
cdr3_aa: CASRTTVNQPQHF
cdr3_nt: TGTGCCAGCAGGACGACAGTCAATCAGCCCCAGCATTTT

v_call: TRBV2
cdr3_length: 13
clone_size: NA
d_call: NA
j_call: TRBJ2-1
cdr3_aa: CASSPFGYNEQFF
cdr3_nt: TGTGCCAGCAGTCCTTTCGGGTACAATGAGCAGTTCTTC

v_call: TRBV7-9
cdr3_length: 16
clone_size: NA
d_call: NA
j_call: TRBJ1-2
cdr3_aa: CASSSPLGTSSHGYTF
cdr3_nt: TGTGCCAGCAGCTCCCCGTTGGGCACTTCTTCCCATGGCTACACCTTC

v_call: TRBV5-1
cdr3_length: 15
clone_size: NA
d_call: TRBD1
j_call: TRBJ2-1
cdr3_aa: CASSPTGATYNEQFF
cdr3_nt: TGCGCCAGCAGCCCTACAGGGGCAACCTACAATGAGCAGTTCTTC

v_call: TRBV2
cdr3_length: 14
clone_size: NA
d_call: NA
j_call: TRBJ1-5
cdr3_aa: CASSDSSGDQPQHF
cdr3_nt: TGTGCCAGCAGTGATAGCAGTGGGGATCAGCCCCAGCATTTT

v_call: TRBV29-1
cdr3_length: 13
clone_size: NA
d_call: NA
j_call: TRBJ1-5
cdr3_aa: CSAGQRGDQPQHF
cdr3_nt: TGCAGCGCTGGACAGAGAGGAGACCAGCCCCAGCATTTT

v_call: TRBV10-2
cdr3_length: 14
clone_size: NA
d_call: NA
j_call: TRBJ2-7
cdr3_aa: CASSERGLVGEQYF
cdr3_nt: TGCGCCAGCAGTGAACGAGGGCTAGTGGGCGAGCAGTACTTC

v_call: TRBV4-1
cdr3_length: 14
clone_size: NA
d_call: TRBD2
j_call: TRBJ2-7
cdr3_aa: CASSQDSGSYEQYF
cdr3_nt: TGCGCCAGCAGCCAAGATAGCGGGAGCTACGAGCAGTACTTC

v_call: TRBV11-2
cdr3_length: 15
clone_size: NA
d_call: TRBD1
j_call: TRBJ2-7
cdr3_aa: CASSFQTGSPYEQYF
cdr3_nt: TGTGCCAGCAGCTTCCAGACAGGGTCTCCCTACGAGCAGTACTTC

v_call: TRBV5-8
cdr3_length: 16
clone_size: NA
d_call: TRBD2
j_call: TRBJ2-1
cdr3_aa: CASSPGLAGGVDEQFF
cdr3_nt: TGTGCCAGCAGCCCGGGACTAGCGGGAGGAGTCGATGAGCAGTTCTTC

v_call: TRBV29-1
cdr3_length: 13
clone_size: NA
d_call: TRBD1
j_call: TRBJ1-1
cdr3_aa: CSVVTGVLAEAFF
cdr3_nt: TGCAGCGTTGTAACAGGGGTCCTGGCTGAAGCTTTCTTT

v_call: TRBV5-6
cdr3_length: 15
clone_size: NA
d_call: NA
j_call: TRBJ1-2
cdr3_aa: CASSASLVQSYGYTF
cdr3_nt: TGTGCCAGCAGCGCCTCACTGGTCCAGAGCTATGGCTACACCTTC

v_call: TRBV10-1
cdr3_length: 12
clone_size: NA
d_call: NA
j_call: TRBJ2-7
cdr3_aa: CASSPTGRHRYF
cdr3_nt: TGCGCCAGCAGTCCCACCGGACGGCACAGGTACTTC

v_call: TRBV7-9
cdr3_length: 13
clone_size: NA
d_call: NA
j_call: TRBJ1-5
cdr3_aa: CASSAGPPWPQHF
cdr3_nt: TGTGCCAGCAGCGCCGGGCCTCCATGGCCCCAGCATTTT

v_call: TRBV6-5
cdr3_length: 15
clone_size: NA
d_call: TRBD1
j_call: TRBJ2-7
cdr3_aa: CASRTSDRSSYEQYF
cdr3_nt: TGTGCCAGCAGAACCTCGGACAGGAGCTCCTACGAGCAGTACTTC

v_call: TRBV7-2
cdr3_length: 13
clone_size: once
d_call: NA
j_call: TRBJ1-5
cdr3_aa: CASGSYSNQPQHF
cdr3_nt: TGTGCCAGTGGGAGCTATAGCAATCAGCCCCAGCATTTT

v_call: TRBV5-1
cdr3_length: 14
clone_size: NA
d_call: NA
j_call: TRBJ2-7
cdr3_aa: CASSPGTESYEQYF
cdr3_nt: TGCGCCAGCTCGCCCGGGACGGAGTCCTACGAGCAGTACTTC

v_call: TRBV7-2
cdr3_length: 14
clone_size: NA
d_call: TRBD2
j_call: TRBJ2-2
cdr3_aa: CASSTLAGHGELFF
cdr3_nt: TGTGCCAGCAGCACACTAGCGGGACACGGGGAGCTGTTTTTT

v_call: TRBV7-3
cdr3_length: 16
clone_size: NA
d_call: TRBD2
j_call: TRBJ2-1
cdr3_aa: CASSSQGTSGYNEQFF
cdr3_nt: TGTGCCAGCAGCTCCCAAGGGACTAGCGGCTACAATGAGCAGTTCTTC

v_call: TRBV5-5
cdr3_length: 13
clone_size: NA
d_call: NA
j_call: TRBJ2-5
cdr3_aa: CASSLLGGGTQYF
cdr3_nt: TGTGCCAGCAGCTTGCTAGGGGGAGGGACCCAGTACTTC

v_call: TRBV4-1
cdr3_length: 15
clone_size: NA
d_call: NA
j_call: TRBJ2-3
cdr3_aa: CASSQVVLGADTQYF
cdr3_nt: TGCGCCAGCAGCCAAGTGGTGTTGGGGGCAGATACGCAGTATTTT

v_call: TRBV9
cdr3_length: 14
clone_size: NA
d_call: NA
j_call: TRBJ2-7
cdr3_aa: CASSVAIFNYEQYF
cdr3_nt: TGTGCCAGCAGCGTAGCGATCTTCAACTACGAGCAGTACTTC

v_call: TRBV19
cdr3_length: 14
clone_size: NA
d_call: NA
j_call: TRBJ1-1
cdr3_aa: CASSIQSAGTEAFF
cdr3_nt: TGTGCCAGTAGTATACAGTCCGCGGGCACTGAAGCTTTCTTT

v_call: TRBV2
cdr3_length: 14
clone_size: once
d_call: NA
j_call: TRBJ2-5
cdr3_aa: CASSGTWSTETQYF
cdr3_nt: TGTGCCAGCAGTGGGACCTGGAGTACGGAGACCCAGTACTTC

v_call: TRBV2
cdr3_length: 13
clone_size: NA
d_call: NA
j_call: TRBJ2-1
cdr3_aa: CASRDDVGDEQFF
cdr3_nt: TGTGCCAGCCGGGACGATGTTGGCGATGAGCAGTTCTTC

v_call: TRBV29-1
cdr3_length: 14
clone_size: NA
d_call: TRBD2
j_call: TRBJ2-5
cdr3_aa: CSVGRTSGSETQYF
cdr3_nt: TGCAGCGTTGGGAGGACTAGCGGGAGTGAGACCCAGTACTTC

v_call: TRBV5-1
cdr3_length: 15
clone_size: NA
d_call: NA
j_call: TRBJ2-2
cdr3_aa: CASRPGPSNTGELFF
cdr3_nt: TGCGCCAGCAGACCGGGACCATCGAACACCGGGGAGCTGTTTTTT

v_call: TRBV27
cdr3_length: 14
clone_size: once
d_call: TRBD1
j_call: TRBJ2-5
cdr3_aa: CASSPTGRRETQYF
cdr3_nt: TGTGCCAGCAGCCCGACAGGGCGGAGAGAGACCCAGTACTTC

v_call: TRBV12-5
cdr3_length: 15
clone_size: NA
d_call: TRBD2
j_call: TRBJ2-3
cdr3_aa: CASGPSGGRVNTQYF
cdr3_nt: TGTGCTAGTGGTCCCAGCGGCGGGAGGGTGAATACGCAGTATTTT

v_call: TRBV4-1
cdr3_length: 15
clone_size: NA
d_call: NA
j_call: TRBJ1-1
cdr3_aa: CASSQTGLSNTEAFF
cdr3_nt: TGCGCCAGCAGCCAAACGGGACTCTCGAACACTGAAGCTTTCTTT

v_call: TRBV12-1
cdr3_length: 15
clone_size: NA
d_call: NA
j_call: TRBJ2-7
cdr3_aa: CASSPPGTGTYEQYF
cdr3_nt: TGTGCCAGCAGCCCACCCGGGACAGGGACCTACGAGCAGTACTTC

v_call: TRBV7-3
cdr3_length: 14
clone_size: NA
d_call: NA
j_call: TRBJ2-7
cdr3_aa: CASSQRAAAYEQYF
cdr3_nt: TGTGCCAGCAGCCAGAGGGCAGCAGCCTACGAGCAGTACTTC

v_call: TRBV11-1
cdr3_length: 14
clone_size: NA
d_call: NA
j_call: TRBJ2-1
cdr3_aa: CASSLGGNWDEQFF
cdr3_nt: TGTGCCAGCAGCTTAGGCGGGAACTGGGATGAGCAGTTCTTC

v_call: TRBV19
cdr3_length: 14
clone_size: few
d_call: TRBD1
j_call: TRBJ1-5
cdr3_aa: CASRSDRPVEPQHF
cdr3_nt: TGTGCCAGTAGATCGGACAGGCCGGTTGAGCCCCAGCATTTT

v_call: TRBV4-1
cdr3_length: 17
clone_size: NA
d_call: TRBD2
j_call: TRBJ2-7
cdr3_aa: CASSLRAGVRLSYEQYF
cdr3_nt: TGCGCCAGCAGCCTCCGAGCGGGAGTCCGCCTCTCCTACGAGCAGTACTTC

v_call: TRBV6-5
cdr3_length: 15
clone_size: NA
d_call: NA
j_call: TRBJ1-5
cdr3_aa: CASSPTWTVNQPQHF
cdr3_nt: TGTGCCAGCAGTCCAACCTGGACAGTTAATCAGCCCCAGCATTTT

v_call: TRBV10-3
cdr3_length: 15
clone_size: once
d_call: TRBD1
j_call: TRBJ2-3
cdr3_aa: CAISEMDRGTDTQYF
cdr3_nt: TGTGCCATCAGCGAAATGGACAGGGGCACAGATACGCAGTATTTT

v_call: TRBV4-1
cdr3_length: 15
clone_size: NA
d_call: TRBD2
j_call: TRBJ2-1
cdr3_aa: CASSLGLAGYNEQFF
cdr3_nt: TGCGCCAGCAGCCTAGGACTAGCGGGGTACAATGAGCAGTTCTTC

v_call: TRBV6-5
cdr3_length: 14
clone_size: NA
d_call: TRBD1
j_call: TRBJ1-1
cdr3_aa: CASSKTGGWTEAFF
cdr3_nt: TGTGCCAGCAGCAAGACAGGGGGTTGGACTGAAGCTTTCTTT

v_call: TRBV4-2
cdr3_length: 17
clone_size: NA
d_call: TRBD2
j_call: TRBJ2-1
cdr3_aa: CASSPLSGSGSYNEQFF
cdr3_nt: TGTGCCAGCAGCCCCCTTAGCGGGAGTGGGTCCTACAATGAGCAGTTCTTC

v_call: TRBV4-1
cdr3_length: 17
clone_size: once
d_call: NA
j_call: TRBJ1-2
cdr3_aa: CASSQEGAGTANYGYTF
cdr3_nt: TGCGCCAGCAGCCAAGAGGGTGCAGGCACAGCTAACTATGGCTACACCTTC

v_call: TRBV19
cdr3_length: 16
clone_size: NA
d_call: TRBD2
j_call: TRBJ2-3
cdr3_aa: CASSMGLAGRSDTQYF
cdr3_nt: TGTGCCAGCAGTATGGGGCTAGCGGGACGATCTGATACGCAGTATTTT